What follows is one T cell receptor beta chain and its context. What it binds is unknown. One end of the junction does not line up with germline, which may come from a read error. What was sequenced were expressed TCRB transcripts, since all of the isolated RNA had been reverse transcribed. Assay used: immunoSEQ multiplex PCR; TCRdb lists only in-frame clones, some missing. Here the sample spans around 250,000 clones, over 11% being singletons. The data derive from a study of beta chain features in type 1 diabetes. Broader study findings: PCR might show a preference for shorter templates, equally across patients and controls. Moderately but significantly shorter TCRB CDR3s were found in Type 1 diabetes patients in all four CD4+ subsets.

CDR3 length: 15 amino acids. Looked up from germline, CDR1 is SSHAT and CDR2 is FNYEAQ (reference sequence). The TCR was taken from a man aged 30 to 45 with type 1 diabetes. V and J are TRBV7-7 and TRBJ2-5, with 7 bases lining up with TRBD2. Sequenced sample: naive CD4+ T cells from blood. The CDR3 DNA sequence: TGTGCTAGCAGCCCGCAGGATCTGGGAGGGGAGACCCAGTACTTC. Protein sequence: CASSPQDLGGETQYF.